This is a list of T cell receptor delta chains from one sample in a study of γδ T cells in repeated Plasmodium falciparum infection. TCRdb reapplied CATT to the multiplex PCR reads. In the table there are roughly 86,000 delta-chain clones, under 1.5% of which are singletons. Specimen: gamma-delta T cells from blood. Receptor source: a pool of human donors (malaria-infected and uninfected, not separated). Each CDR3 is given with its conserved first and last residue. D genes are given only for firm matches. Where a row states a size, it is once, few, many or the class of an expanded clone; other rows omit it.

j_gene	abundance	d_gene	v_gene	CDR3aa	CDR3nt
TRDJ1	many	.	TRDV1	CALGDGVTTVLSYTDKLIF	TGTGCTCTTGGGGATGGGGTTACTACGGTACTTTCGTACACCGATAAACTCATCTTT
TRDJ1	many	.	TRDV2	CACDPVGTDKLIF	TGTGCCTGTGATCCCGTGGGGACCGATAAACTCATCTTT
TRDJ1	many	.	TRDV1	CALGESPTPLVPPADKLIF	TGTGCTCTTGGGGAATCCCCAACCCCCCTGGTTCCCCCGGCCGATAAACTCATCTTT
TRDJ1	many	TRDD3	TRDV1	CALGGFPVGDTLYTDKLIF	TGTGCTCTTGGGGGCTTCCCAGTCGGGGATACTCTGTACACCGATAAACTCATCTTT
TRDJ1	many	.	TRAV29/DV5	CAASSGGLTDKLIF	TGTGCAGCAAGCAGCGGGGGACTCACCGATAAACTCATCTTT
TRDJ1	many	TRDD2	TRDV2	CACDGLPTGGTETDKLIF	TGTGCCTGTGACGGGCTTCCTACCGGGGGGACCGAGACCGATAAACTCATCTTT
TRDJ1	many	TRDD3	TRDV1	CALGELLGANSTGGYTDKLIF	TGTGCTCTTGGGGAACTATTGGGGGCTAATAGTACTGGGGGATACACCGATAAACTCATCTTT
TRDJ1	many	TRDD2	TRDV1	CALGPRIFLLKGLTDKLIF	TGTGCTCTTGGGCCCCGAATCTTCCTACTTAAGGGATTAACCGATAAACTCATCTTT
TRDJ1	many	.	TRDV3	CAISSTDKLIF	TGTGCCATTTCGTCTACCGATAAACTCATCTTT
TRDJ1	medium-sized	.	TRDV2	CACDALTTLRPADKLIF	TGTGCCTGTGACGCGTTAACTACTCTGCGCCCGGCCGATAAACTCATCTTT
TRDJ1	many	.	TRDV3	CASLRVHYGENASKLIF	TGTGCGTCTCTTCGAGTCCACTACGGGGAAAACGCTAGTAAACTCATCTTT
TRDJ1	many	.	TRDV1	CALGEPPPTKRGLYTDKLIF	TGTGCTCTTGGGGAACCTCCCCCTACGAAGAGGGGTCTGTACACCGATAAACTCATCTTT
TRDJ1	many	.	TRDV1	CALGRLLRRTDKLIF	TGTGCTCTTGGGCGTCTCCTGAGGCGCACCGATAAACTCATCTTT
TRDJ1	many	TRDD3	TRDV1	CALGELTLPVYWGIWGDKLIF	TGTGCTCTTGGGGAACTCACCCTTCCTGTATACTGGGGGATATGGGGCGATAAACTCATCTTT
TRDJ1	many	TRDD3	TRDV1	CALGGFIPIYWGIRDTDKLIF	TGTGCTCTTGGGGGATTCATACCCATCTACTGGGGGATACGCGACACCGATAAACTCATCTTT
TRDJ1	many	.	TRDV1	CALGEPKQLHLIRGTDKLIF	TGTGCTCTTGGGGAACCTAAACAGCTACACTTGATACGAGGGACCGATAAACTCATCTTT
TRDJ1	many	.	TRDV1	CALGTRFLPYWDLLIF	TGTGCTCTTGGGACCCGATTCCTACCCTACTGGGATTTGCTCATCTTT
TRDJ1	many	TRDD3	TRDV2	CACDTLRVYWGDEDTDKLIF	TGTGCCTGTGACACTTTAAGGGTCTACTGGGGGGATGAGGACACCGATAAACTCATCTTT
TRDJ1	many	TRDD2	TRDV1	CALGEALPTYLGLWRPFLYTDKLIF	TGTGCTCTTGGGGAAGCCCTTCCTACTTATTTAGGGCTCTGGAGACCCTTCTTGTACACCGATAAACTCATCTTT
TRDJ1	many	.	TRDV1	CALGPSSSRAGCLADKLIF	TGTGCTCTTGGGCCCTCGAGTAGCCGGGCTGGGTGTCTCGCCGATAAACTCATCTTT
TRDJ1	.	.	TRDV1	CALGEPPIGGHYGRPKLIF	TGTGCTCTTGGGGAACCTCCCATCGGGGGACACTACGGTCGACCCAAACTCATCTTT
TRDJ1	many	TRDD3	TRDV2	CACDALLGDLNTDKLIF	TGTGCCTGTGACGCTTTACTGGGGGATCTCAACACCGATAAACTCATCTTT
TRDJ1	many	TRDD3	TRDV1	CALGEPEPRGTYWGTYTDKLIF	TGTGCTCTTGGGGAACCAGAGCCTCGGGGAACCTACTGGGGGACTTACACCGATAAACTCATCTTT
TRDJ1	medium-sized	TRDD3	TRDV1	CALGELGRGLPTPWGRNLMYTDKLIF	TGTGCTCTTGGGGAACTGGGGAGGGGCCTTCCCACGCCCTGGGGGAGAAACCTGATGTACACCGATAAACTCATCTTT
TRDJ1	medium-sized	TRDD3	TRDV1	CALGEDRRIVLGDTLRYTDKLIF	TGTGCTCTTGGGGAAGATAGAAGAATTGTACTGGGGGATACGCTCCGATACACCGATAAACTCATCTTT
TRDJ1	few	.	TRDV1	CALGEPTFLWKTGGQYTDKLIF	TGTGCTCTTGGGGAACCTACCTTCCTATGGAAGACTGGGGGACAGTACACCGATAAACTCATCTTT
TRDJ1	many	.	TRDV2	CACDTLSYRVTNGDKLIF	TGTGCCTGTGACACCCTCTCCTACAGGGTGACAAATGGGGATAAACTCATCTTT
TRDJ1	many	TRDD3	TRDV1	CALGELGIQGTDKLIF	TGTGCTCTTGGGGAACTTGGGATACAAGGAACCGATAAACTCATCTTT
TRDJ1	many	TRDD3	TRDV1	CALGELSAFFEMGIRGGTDKLIF	TGTGCTCTTGGGGAACTATCGGCCTTCTTTGAAATGGGGATACGGGGAGGCACCGATAAACTCATCTTT
TRDJ1	many	TRDD3	TRDV2	CACDLLGDRMTDKLIF	TGTGCCTGTGATTTGTTGGGGGATAGGATGACCGATAAACTCATCTTT
TRDJ2	many	.	TRDV1	CALGEIHFLWSITPLALTAQLFF	TGTGCTCTTGGGGAAATCCACTTCCTCTGGTCAATCACCCCTTTAGCTTTGACAGCACAACTCTTCTTT
TRDJ1	many	TRDD3	TRDV2	CACDQIMATGGLGPKLIF	TGTGCCTGTGACCAGATAATGGCGACTGGGGGATTGGGTCCTAAACTCATCTTT
TRDJ1	few	.	TRDV1	CALGNQLQSDKLIF	TGTGCTCTTGGGAACCAACTGCAGTCCGATAAACTCATCTTT
TRDJ1	many	.	TRDV1	CALGEPGTGTDKLIF	TGTGCTCTTGGGGAACCTGGGACTGGGACCGATAAACTCATCTTT
TRDJ1	many	.	TRDV1	CALGDFRYSGSYVVGYYVDKLIF	TGTGCTCTTGGGGACTTTCGGTATTCGGGTTCCTACGTAGTGGGATATTATGTCGATAAACTCATCTTT
TRDJ1	many	TRDD3	TRDV1	CALGDPAFLLQTGGYASDKLIF	TGTGCTCTTGGGGATCCGGCCTTCCTACTTCAGACTGGGGGATACGCGTCCGATAAACTCATCTTT
TRDJ1	few	TRDD3	TRDV1	CALGVKPLLTAGGPTDKLIF	TGTGCTCTTGGGGTCAAACCCTTACTTACGGCTGGGGGACCCACCGATAAACTCATCTTT
TRDJ1	many	.	TRDV1	CALGEAILRPILHTDKLIF	TGTGCTCTTGGGGAGGCCATCCTCCGACCAATTCTACACACCGATAAACTCATCTTT
TRDJ1	few	TRDD3	TRDV2	CACDGLLGDRGDKLIF	TGTGCCTGTGACGGATTACTGGGGGATAGGGGCGATAAACTCATCTTT
TRDJ1	many	TRDD2	TRDV1	CALGEGSFLRGTAPKYTDKLIF	TGTGCTCTTGGGGAGGGATCCTTCCTACGGGGTACTGCCCCCAAGTACACCGATAAACTCATCTTT
TRDJ1	many	TRDD3	TRAV29/DV5	CAAKRSLGEDKLIF	TGTGCAGCAAAGCGAAGCCTGGGGGAGGATAAACTCATCTTT
TRDJ1	many	.	TRDV1	CALGESWPSGRLSVKLIF	TGTGCTCTTGGGGAATCCTGGCCTTCCGGACGTTTGTCTGTCAAACTCATCTTT
TRDJ1	many	TRDD3	TRDV1	CALGTTKRGYANHTDKLIF	TGTGCTCTTGGGACTACCAAGCGGGGATACGCCAATCACACCGATAAACTCATCTTT
TRDJ1	many	.	TRDV1	CALGKRGYTDKLIF	TGTGCTCTTGGGAAAAGGGGGTACACCGATAAACTCATCTTT
TRDJ1	many	.	TRDV1	CALGEKLKPSYGGYAGTYTDKLIF	TGTGCTCTTGGGGAAAAACTCAAGCCTTCCTACGGGGGATACGCAGGGACGTACACCGATAAACTCATCTTT
TRDJ1	many	.	TRDV1	CALGPSRLASASSYTRGYTDKLIF	TGTGCTCTTGGGCCCTCCAGGCTCGCCTCGGCTAGTAGCTATACGCGAGGGTACACCGATAAACTCATCTTT
TRDJ1	many	.	TRDV1	CALGDWGIRLTDKLIF	.
TRDJ1	few	TRDD3	TRDV1	CALEELKPGGSRLIF	TGTGCTCTTGAGGAGCTGAAACCTGGGGGATCAAGACTCATCTTT
TRDJ1	many	.	TRDV1	CALGEIPDKLIF	TGTGCTCTTGGGGAAATCCCCGATAAACTCATCTTT
TRDJ1	many	TRDD3	TRDV1	CALGDPISPRLGARRLIF	TGTGCTCTTGGGGATCCAATTTCCCCGCGACTGGGGGCACGAAGGCTCATCTTT
TRDJ1	many	.	TRDV1	CALRRSVFTDKLIF	TGTGCTCTTAGGCGTTCCGTTTTTACCGATAAACTCATCTTT
TRDJ1	few	TRDD3	TRDV2	CAYHKLGGEYTDKLIF	TGTGCCTATCACAAACTGGGGGGTGAGTACACCGATAAACTCATCTTT
TRDJ1	many	.	TRDV1	CALGSIRQCGRGLIF	TGTGCTCTTGGGTCCATCCGCCAATGCGGGCGGGGTCTCATCTTT
TRDJ1	many	.	TRDV2	CACDTVPGMGYTDKLIF	TGTGCCTGTGACACCGTGCCGGGGATGGGGTACACCGATAAACTCATCTTT
TRDJ1	many	.	TRDV1	CALASVLSDKLIF	TGTGCTCTTGCGAGTGTGTTGTCCGATAAACTCATCTTT
TRDJ1	many	TRDD2	TRDV1	CALGEPSYPPHGDKLIF	TGTGCTCTTGGGGAACCTTCCTACCCTCCCCACGGAGATAAACTCATCTTT
TRDJ1	many	TRDD3	TRDV1	CALGEGTGGLNTDKLIF	TGTGCTCTTGGGGAAGGTACTGGGGGTCTCAACACCGATAAACTCATCTTT